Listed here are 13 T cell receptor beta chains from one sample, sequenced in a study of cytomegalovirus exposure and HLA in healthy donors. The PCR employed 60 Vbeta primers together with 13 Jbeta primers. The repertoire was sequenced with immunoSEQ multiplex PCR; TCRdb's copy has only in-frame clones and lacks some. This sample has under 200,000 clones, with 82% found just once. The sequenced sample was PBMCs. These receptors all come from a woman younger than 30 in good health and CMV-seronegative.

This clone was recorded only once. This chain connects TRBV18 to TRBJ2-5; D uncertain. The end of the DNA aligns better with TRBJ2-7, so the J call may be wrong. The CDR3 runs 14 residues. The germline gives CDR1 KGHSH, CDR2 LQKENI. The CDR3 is CASSPLPITYEQYF. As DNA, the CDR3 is TGTGCCAGCTCACCACTCCCCATAACCTACGAGCAGTACTTC.

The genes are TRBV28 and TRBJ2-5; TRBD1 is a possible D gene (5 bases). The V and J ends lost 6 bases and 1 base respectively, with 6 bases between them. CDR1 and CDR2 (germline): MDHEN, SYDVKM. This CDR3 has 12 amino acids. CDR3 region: CASRTAQETQYF. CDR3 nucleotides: TGTGCCAGCAGGACAGCCCAAGAGACCCAGTACTTC.

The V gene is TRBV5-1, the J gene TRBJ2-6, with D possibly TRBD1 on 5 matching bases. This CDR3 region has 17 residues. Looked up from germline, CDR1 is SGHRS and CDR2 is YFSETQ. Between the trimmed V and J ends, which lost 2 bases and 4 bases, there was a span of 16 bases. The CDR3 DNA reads TGCGCCAGCAGCTTAGGGGTGAACACGCTCGGGGCCAACGTCCTGACTTTC. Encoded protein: CASSLGVNTLGANVLTF.

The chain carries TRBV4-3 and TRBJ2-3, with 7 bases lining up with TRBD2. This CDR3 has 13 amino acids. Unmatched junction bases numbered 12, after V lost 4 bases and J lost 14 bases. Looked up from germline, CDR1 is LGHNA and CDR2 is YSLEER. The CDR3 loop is CASSRYTGTNLYF. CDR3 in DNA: TGCGCCAGCAGCCGATATACCGGGACTAATTTGTATTTT.

CDR3 in DNA: TGTGCCAGCAGTTTGTCCGGGAGGGGTTACGAGCAGTACTTC. Amino acids: CASSLSGRGYEQYF. The chain uses TRBV27 and TRBJ2-7; the match to TRBD2 covers 8 bases. The V gene's germline CDR1 is MNHEY and CDR2 SMNVEV (reference sequence). The CDR3 is 14 amino acids. J lost 4 bases, V lost 3 bases, and 5 bases had no gene match.

CDR3 bases: TGTGCCAGCAGTAAAGCGGGAGGGGGGGAGACCCAGTACTTC. Protein sequence: CASSKAGGGETQYF. This chain links TRBV7-2 with TRBJ2-5; 10 bases align to TRBD2. Germline V lookup: CDR1 SGHTA, CDR2 FQGNSA. Trimming at V came to 6 bases and at J to 5 bases, leaving 6 bases not matched to a gene. The CDR3 has 14 residues.

The CDR3 coding sequence is TGTGCCAGCAGCTCACTACGAGGAAGCGAGACCCAGTACTTC. It encodes CASSSLRGSETQYF. The chain employs TRBV7-2 and TRBJ2-5; D not certain. Germline CDR1 and CDR2: SGHTA and FQGNSA. Trimming pared 4 bases from V and 5 bases from J, leaving 14 bases between. This CDR3 has 14 residues.

CDR3 in amino acids: CASSEQGALKGEAFF. The CDR3 DNA reads as TGTGCCAGCAGTGAACAGGGGGCACTGAAAGGTGAAGCTTTCTTT. This chain links TRBV2 with TRBJ1-1, with 8 nucleotides matching TRBD1. Trimming removed 2 bases from V and 7 bases from J; junction bases left unmatched: 9. This CDR3 has 15 residues. Germline CDR1 is SNHLY and CDR2 is FYNNEI.

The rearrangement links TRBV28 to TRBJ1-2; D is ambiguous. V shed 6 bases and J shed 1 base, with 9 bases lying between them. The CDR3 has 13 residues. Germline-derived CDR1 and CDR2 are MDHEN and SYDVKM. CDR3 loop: CASRTSVNYGYTF. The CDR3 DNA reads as TGTGCCAGCAGGACATCCGTTAACTATGGCTACACCTTC.

The CDR3 DNA is TGTGCCAGCAGCTTAGTTGGTCTAGGGGGACGCGATACGCAGTATTTT. Translated: CASSLVGLGGRDTQYF. The V and J genes are TRBV11-2 and TRBJ2-3; D might be TRBD1 (6 bases). V was pared by 1 base and J by 6 bases, with 17 bases between. The CDR3 extends over 16 amino acids. The V gene's germline CDR1 is SGHAT and CDR2 FQNNGV.

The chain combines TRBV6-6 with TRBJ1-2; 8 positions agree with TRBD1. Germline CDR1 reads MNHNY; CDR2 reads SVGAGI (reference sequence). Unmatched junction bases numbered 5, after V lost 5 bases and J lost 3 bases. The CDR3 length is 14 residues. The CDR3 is CASSMTTGDYGYTF. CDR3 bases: TGTGCCAGCAGTATGACGACAGGGGACTATGGCTACACCTTC.

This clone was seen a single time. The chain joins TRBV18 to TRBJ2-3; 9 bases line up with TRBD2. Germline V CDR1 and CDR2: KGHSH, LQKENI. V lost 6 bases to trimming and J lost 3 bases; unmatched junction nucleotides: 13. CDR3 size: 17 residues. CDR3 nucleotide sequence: TGTGCCAGCTCCCTGGTGGGGGCTAGCGGGAAAACAGATACGCAGTATTTT. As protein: CASSLVGASGKTDTQYF. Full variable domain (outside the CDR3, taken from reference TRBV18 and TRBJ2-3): NAGVMQNPRHLVRRRGQEARLRCSPMKGHSHVYWYRQLPEEGLKFMVYLQKENIIDESGMPKERFSAEFPKEGPSILRIQQVVRGDSAAYFCASSLVGASGKTDTQYFGPGTRLTVL.

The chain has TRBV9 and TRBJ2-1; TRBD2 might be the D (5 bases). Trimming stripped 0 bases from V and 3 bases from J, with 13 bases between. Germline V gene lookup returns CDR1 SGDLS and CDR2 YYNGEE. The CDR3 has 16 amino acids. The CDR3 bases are TGTGCCAGCAGCGTAGCTAGAGGGTCCTTCTACAATGAGCAGTTCTTC. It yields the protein CASSVARGSFYNEQFF. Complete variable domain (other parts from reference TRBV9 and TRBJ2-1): DSGVTQTPKHLITATGQRVTLRCSPRSGDLSVYWYQQSLDQGLQFLIQYYNGEERAKGNILERFSAQQFPDLHSELNLSSLELGDSALYFCASSVARGSFYNEQFFGPGTRLTVL.